Listed below are T cell receptor beta chains from one sample, sequenced in a study of blood T cells in healthy people across ages. MiXCR, run by TCRdb on the 5' RACE reads, gives a single entry per CDR3 protein. This table holds 800,000 to 1,000,000 distinct CDR3 sequences, about 48% found once. The source material was blood. The origin of the receptors is a man younger than 40 in good health. Each CDR3 is given with its conserved first and last residue. The D gene is left open where the match is weak. Rows may omit the clone size; those that give it use once, few, many or a size class.

clone size | J gene | V gene | D gene | CDR3 DNA | CDR3 protein
- | TRBJ1-2 | TRBV25-1 | TRBD1 | TGTGCCAGCAGTGAGGGACAGGGGGACTATGGCTACACCTTC | CASSEGQGDYGYTF
few | TRBJ1-2 | TRBV29-1 | - | TGCAGCGTCGACCCGGCAGGGGAGACCTATGGCTACACCTTC | CSVDPAGETYGYTF
few | TRBJ2-1 | TRBV7-8 | - | TGTGCCAGCAGCCCCCAGGGTCGATTTTACAATGAGCAGTTCTTC | CASSPQGRFYNEQFF
- | TRBJ2-1 | TRBV7-9 | - | TGTGCCAGCAGTAGGTGGGGGACCACCGGGATAAATGAGCAGTTCTTC | CASSRWGTTGINEQFF
- | TRBJ2-5 | TRBV20-1 | TRBD2 | TGCAGTGCTAGAAGGACTAGCGGGGGAAAGGAGACCCAGTACTTC | CSARRTSGGKETQYF
- | TRBJ2-7 | TRBV5-1 | - | TGCGCCAGCAGCTTGGAGAGCACAAACTCCTACGAGCAGTACTTC | CASSLESTNSYEQYF
- | TRBJ1-6 | TRBV28 | TRBD1 | TGTGCCAGCAGTTCCACCCGACAGGGGAGTCACACCTCCTATAATTCACCCCTCCACTTT | CASSSTRQGSHTSYNSPLHF
- | TRBJ1-1 | TRBV11-2 | - | TGTGCCAGCAGCCCCCGGGCGGTGACTGAAGCTTTCTTT | CASSPRAVTEAFF
few | TRBJ2-5 | TRBV3-1 | - | TGTGCCAGCAGCCAAGAAGACGAGCGAGAGACCCAGTACTTC | CASSQEDERETQYF
- | TRBJ2-7 | TRBV5-6 | - | TGTGCCAGCAGCTTTCGACAGGAGTACGAGCAGTACTTC | CASSFRQEYEQYF
many | TRBJ2-1 | TRBV7-6 | TRBD2 | TGTGCCAGCACCATTAGCGGGGGGCCGTTGAATGAGCAGTTCTTC | CASTISGGPLNEQFF
- | TRBJ1-6 | TRBV4-1 | - | TGCGCCAGCAGCCAAGAATCAGGACGGTATAATTCACCCCTCCACTTT | CASSQESGRYNSPLHF